A single TCR beta chain is shown here with its context. Between the trimmed V and J ends, which lost 3 bases and 7 bases, there was a span of 7 bases. Germline V gene lookup returns CDR1 LNHDA and CDR2 SQIVND (reference sequence). The CDR3 is 11 amino acids. These data belong to a study of blood T cell repertoires in COVID-19. At the level of the study: Samples representing acute and convalescent COVID-19 were sourced from the United States, Italy and Spain.

Using immunoSEQ multiplex PCR, the repertoire was profiled, and TCRdb retains in-frame clones only, with some absent. Among fewer than 200,000 clones, 80% to 90% were seen once, and the ten largest hold 3.9%. The TCR was taken from a woman in her sixties or seventies who had recovered from COVID-19. Input material: peripheral blood. This chain uses TRBV19 with TRBJ2-7; the D is unclear. CDR3 DNA sequence: TGTGCCAGTAGTATTAGAGTGGAGCAGTACTTC. As protein: CASSIRVEQYF. Full variable domain (missing parts from reference TRBV19 and TRBJ2-7): DGGITQSPKYLFRKEGQNVTLSCEQNLNHDAMYWYRQDPGQGLRLIYYSQIVNDFQKGDIAEGYSVSREKKESFPLTVTSAQKNPTAFYLCASSIRVEQYFGPGTRLTVT.